Below, 29 T cell receptor beta chains from the same sample are listed, as sequenced in a study of radiotherapy plus CTLA-4 blockade in lung cancer. Clones were read by immunoSEQ multiplex PCR, and TCRdb kept only the in-frame ones, dropping some. The sample records 80,000 or so clones, 60% to 85% being singletons. The specimen comprised peripheral blood, sampled from a patient treated with radiotherapy plus ipilimumab. All receptors come from a human donor with non-small cell lung cancer who had a partial response to radiotherapy plus ipilimumab. Some clones in this sample may be carry-over from other donors' samples.

The chain couples TRBV5-1 to TRBJ2-2; possible D gene TRBD1, 6 bases. In germline, CDR1 is SGHRS, CDR2 YFSETQ. The CDR3 is 14 amino acids. V was trimmed by 0 bases and J by 9 bases, leaving 12 bases between them. In DNA form, the CDR3 reads TGCGCCAGCAGCTTGGTGCAGGGGAGCAGGGAGCTGTTTTTT. Translated: CASSLVQGSRELFF.

The chain couples TRBV7-8 to TRBJ1-5; a weak D match, TRBD1 (5 bases). Trimming pared 5 bases from V and 9 bases from J, leaving 20 bases between. The CDR3 spans 15 residues. Germline V gene lookup returns CDR1 SGHVS and CDR2 FQNEAQ. The CDR3 nucleotides read TGTGCCAGCAGCCCTCGGGACGGGGGAGTGGGGCCCCAGCATTTT. Protein: CASSPRDGGVGPQHF. Filled out from reference TRBV7-8 and TRBJ1-5, the complete variable domain reads GAGVSQSPRYKVAKRGQDVALRCDPISGHVSLFWYQQALGQGPEFLTYFQNEAQLDKSGLPSDRFFAERPEGSVSTLKIQRTQQEDSAVYLCASSPRDGGVGPQHFGDGTRLSIL.

The genes are TRBV2 and TRBJ1-2, with D unclear. Between the trimmed V and J ends, which lost 6 bases and 0 bases, there was a span of 11 bases. This CDR3 contains 14 residues. Germline V gene lookup returns CDR1 SNHLY and CDR2 FYNNEI. The CDR3 DNA reads as TGTGCCAGCAGCCAATCCGCAGCTAACTATGGCTACACCTTC. It codes for CASSQSAANYGYTF. Supplemented by reference TRBV2 and TRBJ1-2, the full variable domain reads EPEVTQTPSHQVTQMGQEVILRCVPISNHLYFYWYRQILGQKVEFLVSFYNNEISEKSEIFDDQFSVERPDGSNFTLKIRSTKLEDSAMYFCASSQSAANYGYTFGSGTRLTVV.

The chain uses TRBV4-2 and TRBJ2-5; 8 bases fit TRBD2. This CDR3 spans 13 amino acids. Germline-derived CDR1 and CDR2 are LGHNA and YNFKEQ. V was clipped by 5 bases and J by 5 bases; unmatched bases: 4. The chain's CDR3 is CASSARGGETQYF. The CDR3 DNA reads as TGTGCCAGCAGCGCTCGGGGGGGGGAGACCCAGTACTTC.

This clone showed up just a few times. The gene calls are TRBV7-9 and TRBJ2-7, with D tentatively TRBD1 (7 bases). Between the trimmed V and J ends, which lost 1 base and 3 bases, there was a span of 13 bases. The CDR3 loop spans 15 amino acids. Germline-derived CDR1 and CDR2 are SEHNR and FQNEAQ (reference sequence). Here the CDR3 reads CASSLEGAGRYEQYF. The CDR3 DNA is TGTGCCAGCAGCTTAGAGGGGGCGGGACGCTACGAGCAGTACTTC.

This chain links TRBV7-6 with TRBJ2-5; a possible D gene is TRBD1 (6 bases). V lost 0 bases, J lost 2 bases, and 28 bases lay in between. Germline V lookup: CDR1 SGHVS, CDR2 FNYEAQ. This CDR3 spans 21 amino acids. This CDR3 is CASSLAGGLVNRVGRQETQYF. The CDR3 coding sequence is TGTGCCAGCAGCTTAGCGGGTGGCCTAGTGAACAGGGTGGGGCGGCAAGAGACCCAGTACTTC.

The CDR3 region is CASSVLAGTTETQYF. The CDR3 nucleotides are TGTGCCAGCAGTGTACTAGCGGGAACGACTGAGACCCAGTACTTC. The rearrangement joins TRBV2 to TRBJ2-5; 10 bases line up with TRBD2. The CDR3 has 15 amino acids. After removal of 4 bases from V and 5 bases from J, the junction contained 7 bases not matched to a gene. The germline CDR1 and CDR2 sequences are SNHLY and FYNNEI.

The chain employs TRBV29-1 and TRBJ2-5; tentative D call: TRBD1 (6 bases). The germline V and J ends were trimmed by 0 bases and 5 bases, with 13 bases remaining between them. Germline CDR1 SQVTM, CDR2 ANQGSEA. The CDR3 sequence is 14 residues long. CDR3 DNA sequence: TGCAGCGTTGAAGAGTGGTCAGGGGTCGAGACCCAGTACTTC. Encoded protein: CSVEEWSGVETQYF. The full variable domain, completed using reference TRBV29-1 and TRBJ2-5, is SAVISQKPSRDICQRGTSLTIQCQVDSQVTMMFWYRQQPGQSLTLIATANQGSEATYESGFVIDKFPISRPNLTFSTLTVSNMSPEDSSIYLCSVEEWSGVETQYFGPGTRLLVL.

This clone has just a few counts. The chain has TRBV28 and TRBJ2-7, with 9 bases fitting TRBD2. The germline gives CDR1 MDHEN, CDR2 SYDVKM. Trimming cost V 5 bases and J 4 bases; bases outside gene matches: 9. CDR3 length: 15 residues. CDR3 amino acids: CASSTTGTSRYEQYF. The CDR3 DNA reads TGTGCCAGCAGTACTACGGGGACTAGCAGGTACGAGCAGTACTTC.

A single count supports this clone. This chain links TRBV19 with TRBJ2-1; tentatively, D is TRBD1 (6 bases). This CDR3 comprises 15 residues. V was cut by 5 bases and J by 4 bases, with 15 bases left in between. Germline V gene lookup returns CDR1 LNHDA and CDR2 SQIVND (reference sequence). As DNA, the CDR3 is TGTGCCAGTAGTCCCCAGGGGCTATTTTACAATGAGCAGTTCTTC. Translating gives CASSPQGLFYNEQFF.

This clone was seen only once. The V and J genes are TRBV9 and TRBJ2-3, with a weak D call TRBD2 (6 bases). CDR1 SGDLS and CDR2 YYNGEE come from the germline V gene. Deletions cut 2 bases from V and 3 bases from J, with 13 bases between. This CDR3 spans 15 amino acids. CDR3 in amino acids: CASSVGLTQTDTQYF. DNA for the CDR3: TGTGCCAGCAGCGTCGGACTAACGCAGACAGATACGCAGTATTTT.

This chain joins TRBV5-6 and TRBJ1-1; D gene unclear. The V gene lost 4 bases and the J gene lost 3 bases, with 16 bases spanning the gap. CDR3 length: 15 residues. CDR1 SGHDT and CDR2 YYEEEE come from the germline V gene. CDR3 nucleotide sequence: TGTGCCAGCAGCCCCTTGAGCGTTGGGTACACTGAAGCTTTCTTT. Encoded protein: CASSPLSVGYTEAFF.

The chain recombines TRBV28 with TRBJ1-2; 9 bases are shared with TRBD1. This CDR3 is 15 amino acids long. Germline CDR1 reads MDHEN; CDR2 reads SYDVKM. With 5 bases clipped from V and 4 bases from J, the junction kept 8 bases outside the gene matches. The CDR3 protein is CASSPRGQGIYGYTF. The CDR3 coding sequence is TGTGCCAGCAGTCCTAGGGGACAGGGAATCTATGGCTACACCTTC.

This chain uses TRBV7-9 with TRBJ2-5; TRBD1 agrees at 7 bases. The trim removed 5 bases at V and 8 bases at J, leaving 8 bases unmatched. The germline V gene has CDR1 SEHNR and CDR2 FQNEAQ (reference sequence). The CDR3 extends over 13 amino acids. In DNA, the CDR3 is TGTGCCAGCAGCCGCGGACAGGTTGAAACCCAGTACTTC. Its translation is CASSRGQVETQYF.

This chain uses TRBV5-4 with TRBJ2-1; 9 nucleotides match TRBD2. The germline CDR1 and CDR2 sequences are SGHNT and YYREEE (reference sequence). This CDR3 is built from 15 residues. V dropped 2 bases and J dropped 5; count of bases not matched to a gene: 5. CDR3 sequence: CASSFQRGANNEQFF. The CDR3 DNA is TGTGCCAGCAGCTTTCAGCGGGGGGCAAACAATGAGCAGTTCTTC. Using reference TRBV5-4 and TRBJ2-1 for the parts outside the CDR3, the full variable domain is ETGVTQSPTHLIKTRGQQVTLRCSSQSGHNTVSWYQQALGQGPQFIFQYYREEENGRGNFPPRFSGLQFPNYSSELNVNALELDDSALYLCASSFQRGANNEQFFGPGTRLTVL.

This clone is a singleton in its sample. V gene TRBV5-1 combines with J gene TRBJ2-1, with TRBD2 matching 10 bases. V was pared by 4 bases and J by 4 bases, with 8 bases of the junction left unmatched. The CDR3 is made up of 16 amino acids. Per germline, CDR1 SGHRS and CDR2 YFSETQ. The CDR3 loop is CASSARLAGGYNEQFF. CDR3 DNA: TGCGCCAGCAGCGCCCGGTTAGCGGGGGGTTACAATGAGCAGTTCTTC.

This clone was observed a handful of times. The gene calls are TRBV6-5 and TRBJ1-5; 8 nucleotides match TRBD1. Trimming removed 7 bases from V and 7 bases from J; junction bases left unmatched: 6. Germline lookup yields CDR1 MNHEY and CDR2 SVGAGI. This CDR3 spans 13 amino acids. This chain's CDR3 is CASTRGPGQPQHF. CDR3 nucleotide sequence: TGTGCCAGCACCAGGGGGCCGGGGCAGCCCCAGCATTTT.

This chain links TRBV11-3 with TRBJ2-1, with 9 bases aligning to TRBD1. The germline CDR1 and CDR2 sequences are SGHNT and YENEEA. The CDR3 length is 15 residues. With 1 base clipped from V and 6 bases from J, the junction kept 4 bases outside the gene matches. CDR3 nucleotides: TGTGCCAGCAGCTTAGGGACAGGGGTAGCCAATGAGCAGTTCTTC. Translation: CASSLGTGVANEQFF.

The gene calls are TRBV28 and TRBJ2-7; D is perhaps TRBD1 (6 bases). V was trimmed by 6 bases and J by 2 bases, leaving 11 bases between them. The CDR3 runs 13 residues. Germline CDR1 is MDHEN and CDR2 is SYDVKM. The CDR3 DNA reads TGTGCCAGCAGACGACAGGTCACCTACGAGCAGTACTTC. Residues: CASRRQVTYEQYF.

As DNA, the CDR3 is TGTGCCACCAGCAGAGATCACTCCAATTCACCCCTCCACTTT. It codes for CATSRDHSNSPLHF. The genes are TRBV15 and TRBJ1-6; no firm D call. The V end was cut by 0 bases, the J end by 7 bases, with 7 bases between. The CDR3 is made up of 14 amino acids. CDR1 is LNHNV, CDR2 YYDKDF, per germline (reference sequence).

The chain joins TRBV18 to TRBJ1-1; possibly TRBD1 for D (6 bases). The CDR3 spans 14 residues. Germline CDR1 reads KGHSH; CDR2 reads LQKENI. V lost 3 bases to trimming and J lost 4 bases, with 12 bases between them. The CDR3 protein is CASSPSSGVTEAFF. The CDR3 nucleotides are TGTGCCAGCTCACCGTCCTCAGGGGTCACTGAAGCTTTCTTT.

J is TRBJ2-1 and V is TRBV2, with unresolved D. Trimming stripped 4 bases from V and 8 bases from J, with 9 bases between. The CDR3 is 12 amino acids. Looked up from germline, CDR1 is SNHLY and CDR2 is FYNNEI. CDR3 DNA: TGTGCCAGCAGTGGCCTAGTAGATGAGCAGTTCTTC. Its protein is CASSGLVDEQFF.

The chain links TRBV6-1 to TRBJ2-1; 12 nucleotides agree with TRBD2. The CDR3 is 15 residues long. Trimming at V came to 6 bases and at J to 2 bases, leaving 2 bases not matched to a gene. CDR1 and CDR2 (germline): MNHNS, SASEGT. In DNA, the CDR3 is TGTGCCAGCAGAGGACTAGCGGGGCCCTACAATGAGCAGTTCTTC. This sequence encodes CASRGLAGPYNEQFF.

This chain links TRBV6-1 with TRBJ1-1; 9 bases are shared with TRBD1. Unmatched junction bases numbered 4, after V lost 7 bases and J lost 1 base. This CDR3 comprises 14 residues. Germline V lookup: CDR1 MNHNS, CDR2 SASEGT. This CDR3 reads CASTLQGANTEAFF. The CDR3, as DNA: TGTGCCAGCACCCTACAGGGGGCGAACACTGAAGCTTTCTTT.

This clone has more than one count but fewer than ten. An end of the junction differs from the germline gene, which may be a read error. The V call is TRBV27, the J call TRBJ2-2, with 10 bases fitting TRBD2. The CDR3 sequence is 16 residues long. Per germline, CDR1 MNHEY and CDR2 SMNVEV (reference sequence). The CDR3 protein is CASRLTAGGLTGELFF. The CDR3 bases are TGTGCCAGCCGTTTAACAGCGGGGGGGCTAACCGGGGAGCTGTTTTTT.

Remarks on this clone: Within the sample, other DNA sequences also encode this same CDR3. CDR3 nucleotide sequence: TGTGCCAGCAGCTTAATTGGGGGACAAGGACCCGGGGAGCTGTTTTTT. The encoded protein is CASSLIGGQGPGELFF. The chain combines TRBV7-3 with TRBJ2-2; D is possibly TRBD1 (6 bases). Germline V gives CDR1 SGHTA, CDR2 FQGTGA. Trimming took 1 base from V and 6 from J, leaving 15 bases between them. The CDR3 totals 16 residues.

The gene calls are TRBV19 and TRBJ1-5, with TRBD1 matching 10 bases. Germline values: CDR1 LNHDA, CDR2 SQIVND (reference sequence). With V trimmed by 6 bases and J by 7 bases, 9 bases remained unmatched. The CDR3 is made up of 15 amino acids. In DNA, the CDR3 is TGTGCCAGTAGGAATACCGGGACAGGGGTACAGCCCCAGCATTTT. Translating gives CASRNTGTGVQPQHF.

V usage is TRBV19 and J usage is TRBJ2-3; D unclear. V lost 4 bases and J lost 4, with 6 bases in between. The CDR3 runs 12 residues. Germline V CDR1 and CDR2: LNHDA, SQIVND (reference sequence). DNA for the CDR3: TGTGCCAGTAGTAGATTAGCAGATACGCAGTATTTT. This encodes CASSRLADTQYF. Filled out from reference TRBV19 and TRBJ2-3, the complete variable domain reads DGGITQSPKYLFRKEGQNVTLSCEQNLNHDAMYWYRQDPGQGLRLIYYSQIVNDFQKGDIAEGYSVSREKKESFPLTVTSAQKNPTAFYLCASSRLADTQYFGPGTRLTVL.

This clone was picked up a small number of times. This chain links TRBV29-1 with TRBJ2-3; possibly TRBD2 for D (6 bases). This CDR3 comprises 11 residues. Trimming removed 7 bases at V and 5 bases at J, with 10 bases between. From germline, CDR1 is SQVTM and CDR2 ANQGSEA. CDR3 in amino acids: CSGGVGDTQYF. Here the CDR3 DNA reads TGCAGCGGGGGGGTGGGAGATACGCAGTATTTT.